This record looks at one TCR beta chain sequence and its context. Its antigen remains unknown. These data are taken from a study of post-analysis software for immune sequencing data. Study overall: Clinical courses comprised relapsing-remitting, secondary progressive and progressive-relapsing multiple sclerosis.

Unique molecular identifiers were carried by the TCR beta cDNA libraries. TCRdb reprocessed the PCR reads via MiXCR and lists one record per CDR3 protein. This sample has some 890,000 distinct CDR3 sequences; approximately 57% occur once, and the top ten carry 4% to 5.5%. Findings and limits, study-wide: Diversity measured as normalized Chao1 was significantly lower in multiple sclerosis patients than in controls. Samples sharing a preparation batch grouped tightly together when assessed by F measure. There were roughly 5 TRBV segments more frequent in patients than controls, and TRBV5-6, TRBV5-1 and TRBV20-1 were among them.

The ends lost 6 bases at V and 2 bases at J; junction bases unmatched: 9. The CDR3 consists of 17 residues. The germline V gene has CDR1 LGHDT and CDR2 YNNKEL (reference sequence). This sequence joins TRBV3-1 and TRBJ2-6; 8 bases are shared with TRBD1. The receptor was derived from a girl aged 10 to 17 with multiple sclerosis. The specimen was blood. The CDR3 reads CASRPTTGAAGANVLTF. In nucleotides, the CDR3 is TGTGCCAGCAGACCAACGACAGGGGCGGCTGGGGCCAACGTCCTGACTTTC.